The source of this T cell receptor (beta chain) is a study of T cell repertoires in cytomegalovirus infection. TCRdb processed the reads anew with MiXCR; each CDR3 protein has one entry. The profile shows under 850,000 distinct CDR3 sequences, roughly 33% of them singletons. V gave up 4 bases and J gave up 11 bases, with 15 bases separating them. The CDR3 has 13 amino acids. A remark on this clonotype: The antigen is not known.

Sequenced material: cultured PBMCs, taken from culture after CMV antigen stimulation. The chain uses TRBV12-3 or TRBV12-4 and TRBJ1-5; no definite D call. This receptor was identified in a human donor in good health (CMV status not recorded). Some clones in this sample may be carry-over from other donors' samples. This CDR3 reads CASSSRIPGAQHF. The CDR3 DNA reads TGTGCCAGCAGTTCCCGCATCCCTGGGGCCCAGCATTTT.